This T cell receptor beta chain stems from a study of T-cell reconstitution after alpha-beta-depleted transplantation in children. The study's findings and limits: Reported findings indicate that, about two months after transplant, alpha-beta T cells came from several hundred expanded clones, which were derived from non-depleted graft cells. The high TCRbeta diversity at day 60 in some patients came from surviving recipient T cells and thymic progenitors.

This clonotype was observed a few times. Its specificity is not known. An end of the junction differs from the germline gene, which may be a read error. Preparing the TCRbeta library involved the use of unique molecular identifiers. TCRdb independently ran MiXCR on the PCR reads; one entry per CDR3 protein. The sample holds around 80,000 distinct CDR3 sequences, about a sixth seen once. The CDR3 totals 15 residues. Germline assignment: CDR1 SGDLS and CDR2 YYNGEE. The rearrangement uses TRBV9 and TRBJ2-2; 8 bases line up with TRBD2. The sequence derives from a male patient between 2 and 10 years old who had a stem cell transplant for acute lymphoblastic leukemia, so the T cells may come from the graft donor. Sample: PBMCs, mostly from graft donor cells, taken 360 days after TCRalphabeta/CD19-depleted stem cell transplant. For the CDR3, the DNA is TGTGCCAGCAGCGTAGGACTAGCGAAGACCGGGGAGCTGTTTTTT. This sequence encodes CASSVGLAKTGELFF.